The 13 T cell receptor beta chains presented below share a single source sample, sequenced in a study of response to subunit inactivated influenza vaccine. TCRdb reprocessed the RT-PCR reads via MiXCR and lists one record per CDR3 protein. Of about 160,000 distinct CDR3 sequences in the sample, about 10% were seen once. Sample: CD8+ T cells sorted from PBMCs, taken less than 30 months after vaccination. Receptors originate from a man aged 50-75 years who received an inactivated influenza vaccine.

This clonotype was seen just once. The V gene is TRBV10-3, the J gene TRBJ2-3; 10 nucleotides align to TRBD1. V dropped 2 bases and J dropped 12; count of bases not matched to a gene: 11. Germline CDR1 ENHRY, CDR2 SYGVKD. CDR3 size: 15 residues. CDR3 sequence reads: CAISEPKDRGLIQYF. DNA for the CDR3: TGTGCCATCAGTGAGCCGAAGGACAGGGGGTTAATTCAGTATTTT.

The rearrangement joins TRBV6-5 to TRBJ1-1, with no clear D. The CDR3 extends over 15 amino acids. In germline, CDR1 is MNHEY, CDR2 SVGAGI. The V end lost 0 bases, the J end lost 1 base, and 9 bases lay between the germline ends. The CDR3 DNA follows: TGTGCCAGCAGTTACTCGCCCTATTCGAACACTGAAGCTTTCTTT. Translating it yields CASSYSPYSNTEAFF.

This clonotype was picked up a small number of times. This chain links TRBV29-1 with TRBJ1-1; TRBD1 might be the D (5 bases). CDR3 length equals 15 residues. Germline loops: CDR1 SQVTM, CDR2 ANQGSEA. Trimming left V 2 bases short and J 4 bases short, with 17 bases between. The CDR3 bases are TGCAGCGTTGAAAAGCCGGGGGTGAGTATCACTGAAGCTTTCTTT. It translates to CSVEKPGVSITEAFF.

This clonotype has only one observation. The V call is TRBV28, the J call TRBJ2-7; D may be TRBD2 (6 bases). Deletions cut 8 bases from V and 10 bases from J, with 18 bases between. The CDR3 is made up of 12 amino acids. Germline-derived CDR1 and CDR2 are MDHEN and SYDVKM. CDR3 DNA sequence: TGTGCCAGCGGACTATATGAAGGGGTTCAGTACTTC. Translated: CASGLYEGVQYF.

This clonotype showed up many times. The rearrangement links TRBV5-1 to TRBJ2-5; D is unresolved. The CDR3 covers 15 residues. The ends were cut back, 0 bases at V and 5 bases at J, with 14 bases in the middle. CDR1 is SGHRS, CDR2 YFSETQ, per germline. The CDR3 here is CASSLVIAPSETQYF. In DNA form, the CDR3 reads TGCGCCAGCAGCTTGGTAATAGCCCCAAGCGAGACCCAGTACTTC.

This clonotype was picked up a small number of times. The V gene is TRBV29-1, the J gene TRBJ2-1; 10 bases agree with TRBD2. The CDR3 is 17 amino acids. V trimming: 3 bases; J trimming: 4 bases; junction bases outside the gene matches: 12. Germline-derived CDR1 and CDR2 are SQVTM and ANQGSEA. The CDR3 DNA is TGCAGCGTTGAGAGGGTTAGCGGGAGGCTTAATTACAATGAGCAGTTCTTC. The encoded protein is CSVERVSGRLNYNEQFF.

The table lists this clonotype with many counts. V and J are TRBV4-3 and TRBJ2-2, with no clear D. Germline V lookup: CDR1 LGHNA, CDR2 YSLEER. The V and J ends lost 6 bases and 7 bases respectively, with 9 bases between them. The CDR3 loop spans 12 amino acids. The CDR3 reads CASSMDGGELFF. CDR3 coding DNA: TGCGCCAGCAGTATGGATGGCGGGGAGCTGTTTTTT.

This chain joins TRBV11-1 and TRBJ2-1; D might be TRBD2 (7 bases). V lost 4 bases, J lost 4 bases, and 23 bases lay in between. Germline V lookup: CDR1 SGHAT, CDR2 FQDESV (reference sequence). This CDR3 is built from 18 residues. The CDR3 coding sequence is TGTGCCAGCAGCTCGTCTTGGCGTCCAGCGGGACAATACAATGAGCAGTTCTTC. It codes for CASSSSWRPAGQYNEQFF.

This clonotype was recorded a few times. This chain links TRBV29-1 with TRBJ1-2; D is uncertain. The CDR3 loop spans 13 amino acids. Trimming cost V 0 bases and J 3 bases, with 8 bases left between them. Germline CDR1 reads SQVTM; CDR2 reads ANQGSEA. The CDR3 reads CSVEDTRYYGYTF. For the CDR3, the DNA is TGCAGCGTTGAAGATACCCGATACTATGGCTACACCTTC.

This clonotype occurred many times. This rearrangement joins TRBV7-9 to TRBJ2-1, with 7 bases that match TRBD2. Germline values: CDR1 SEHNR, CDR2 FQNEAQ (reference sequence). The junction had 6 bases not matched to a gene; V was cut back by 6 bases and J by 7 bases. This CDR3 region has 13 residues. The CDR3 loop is CASRGGSENEQFF. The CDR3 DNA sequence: TGTGCCAGCAGGGGAGGGAGTGAAAATGAGCAGTTCTTC.

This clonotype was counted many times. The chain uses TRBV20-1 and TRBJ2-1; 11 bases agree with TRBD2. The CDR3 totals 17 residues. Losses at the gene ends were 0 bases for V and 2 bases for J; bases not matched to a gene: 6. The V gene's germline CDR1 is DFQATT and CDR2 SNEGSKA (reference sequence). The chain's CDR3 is CSARETLAGGPYNEQFF. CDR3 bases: TGCAGTGCTAGAGAGACCCTAGCGGGAGGACCCTACAATGAGCAGTTCTTC.

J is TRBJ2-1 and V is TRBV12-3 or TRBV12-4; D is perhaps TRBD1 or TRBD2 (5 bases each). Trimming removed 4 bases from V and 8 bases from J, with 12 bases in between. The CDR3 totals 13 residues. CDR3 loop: CASSWGTGDEQFF. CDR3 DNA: TGTGCCAGCAGTTGGGGGACCGGGGATGAGCAGTTCTTC.

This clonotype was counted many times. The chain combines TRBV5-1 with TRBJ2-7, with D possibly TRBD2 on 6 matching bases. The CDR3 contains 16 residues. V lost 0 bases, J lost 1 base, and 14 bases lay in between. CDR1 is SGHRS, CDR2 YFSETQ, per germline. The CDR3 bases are TGCGCCAGCAGCTTGGCCAGCGTCGGAGGGTCCTACGAGCAGTACTTC. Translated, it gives CASSLASVGGSYEQYF.